A selection of T cell receptor beta chains follows, all from one sample in a study of blood T cell repertoires in COVID-19. Method: immunoSEQ multiplex PCR; TCRdb's copy keeps in-frame clones and lacks some. Seen here are about 150,000 clones, roughly 89% observed once, and the top ten hold less than 4.5%. The sequenced material came from PBMCs or T cells enriched from blood (not recorded which). These receptors were taken from a man in his forties or fifties who had recovered from COVID-19. Both conserved end residues are part of each CDR3. Fields, in order: D gene, V gene, J gene, CDR3 protein. A D gene is named only where the DNA matches it firmly.

d_call: TRBD1
v_call: TRBV9
j_call: TRBJ1-2
cdr3_aa: CASSVAGQGFGYTF

d_call: .
v_call: TRBV28
j_call: TRBJ2-4
cdr3_aa: CASSLGGRAKNIQYF

d_call: .
v_call: TRBV7-2
j_call: TRBJ1-3
cdr3_aa: CASSSAGHAGNTIYF

d_call: TRBD1
v_call: TRBV28
j_call: TRBJ1-1
cdr3_aa: CASTEDRDEAFF

d_call: TRBD1
v_call: TRBV27
j_call: TRBJ2-3
cdr3_aa: CASSLFGRGQTQYF

d_call: TRBD1
v_call: TRBV4-3
j_call: TRBJ1-1
cdr3_aa: CASSQIGTGNTEAFF

d_call: TRBD1
v_call: TRBV11-2
j_call: TRBJ2-7
cdr3_aa: CASSLERGPGYEQYF

d_call: .
v_call: TRBV6-4
j_call: TRBJ1-4
cdr3_aa: CASSSMGETATNEKLFF

d_call: .
v_call: TRBV12-3/TRBV12-4
j_call: TRBJ2-1
cdr3_aa: CASSSGFHNEQFF

d_call: .
v_call: TRBV27
j_call: TRBJ1-2
cdr3_aa: CASSYQGPANYGYTF

d_call: .
v_call: TRBV7-2
j_call: TRBJ1-1
cdr3_aa: CASYFGGNTEAFF

d_call: .
v_call: TRBV5-1
j_call: TRBJ2-5
cdr3_aa: CASFQGGSQETQYF

d_call: TRBD1
v_call: TRBV5-1
j_call: TRBJ1-1
cdr3_aa: CASSRGQGNTEAFF

d_call: TRBD2
v_call: TRBV3-1/TRBV3-2
j_call: TRBJ2-3
cdr3_aa: CASSQGGLAVSTDTQYF

d_call: .
v_call: TRBV25-1
j_call: TRBJ1-2
cdr3_aa: CASSGQVWAGGYTF

d_call: TRBD1
v_call: TRBV27
j_call: TRBJ2-2
cdr3_aa: CASSRKTGGYTGELFF

d_call: .
v_call: TRBV7-8
j_call: TRBJ1-2
cdr3_aa: CASSADSYSSGYTF

d_call: TRBD1
v_call: TRBV27
j_call: TRBJ2-7
cdr3_aa: CASSPVPGQGNSYEQYF

d_call: TRBD1
v_call: TRBV29-1
j_call: TRBJ1-1
cdr3_aa: CSVYGTGGERRTEAFF

d_call: .
v_call: TRBV12-3/TRBV12-4
j_call: TRBJ1-5
cdr3_aa: CASSPRGQPQHF

d_call: .
v_call: TRBV4-1
j_call: TRBJ1-1
cdr3_aa: CASSKARGGDAEAFF

d_call: .
v_call: TRBV30
j_call: TRBJ1-3
cdr3_aa: CAWSVGPWARGNTIYF

d_call: .
v_call: TRBV4-3
j_call: TRBJ1-3
cdr3_aa: CASSQGGPGHGNTIYF

d_call: .
v_call: TRBV30
j_call: TRBJ1-6
cdr3_aa: CAWSVMGRDNSPLHF

d_call: TRBD2
v_call: TRBV9
j_call: TRBJ2-6
cdr3_aa: CASSPQPSGRYGANVLTF

d_call: .
v_call: TRBV5-1
j_call: TRBJ1-1
cdr3_aa: CASSLEAGLSEAFF

d_call: .
v_call: TRBV6-5
j_call: TRBJ1-5
cdr3_aa: CASNPSGFNQPQHF

d_call: TRBD1
v_call: TRBV18
j_call: TRBJ2-1
cdr3_aa: CASSPRVGQAYNEQFF

d_call: .
v_call: TRBV7-2
j_call: TRBJ2-7
cdr3_aa: CASSPQPGSSGEQYF

d_call: TRBD1
v_call: TRBV4-3
j_call: TRBJ1-6
cdr3_aa: CASSGTGDSPLHF

d_call: .
v_call: TRBV5-1
j_call: TRBJ1-2
cdr3_aa: CASSLGYRDGYTF

d_call: .
v_call: TRBV9
j_call: TRBJ1-2
cdr3_aa: CASSQGISVYYGYTF

d_call: TRBD1
v_call: TRBV29-1
j_call: TRBJ2-5
cdr3_aa: CSANRDRGQETQYF